This TCR beta chain was sequenced in a study of blood T cell repertoires in COVID-19. Germline V CDR1 and CDR2: SGHAT, FQNNGV. The V end was cut by 1 base, the J end by 4 bases, with 10 bases between. The CDR3 consists of 14 residues. Produced via immunoSEQ multiplex PCR; TCRdb's table is partial and in-frame only. The sample includes approximately 300,000 clones, more than 75% of them seen just once. The study assigned cohorts using participant-reported clinical history. Cohort 3 recovery required two negative PCRs, clearance, or symptom resolution. The sequence came from a man aged 55 to 70 who had recovered from COVID-19. The material sequenced was PBMCs or T cells enriched from blood (not recorded which). The chain is built from TRBV11-2 and TRBJ2-5, with D perhaps TRBD2 (6 bases). Here the CDR3 reads CASSLAWGGETQYF. The CDR3 bases are TGTGCCAGCAGCTTAGCATGGGGAGGAGAGACCCAGTACTTC.